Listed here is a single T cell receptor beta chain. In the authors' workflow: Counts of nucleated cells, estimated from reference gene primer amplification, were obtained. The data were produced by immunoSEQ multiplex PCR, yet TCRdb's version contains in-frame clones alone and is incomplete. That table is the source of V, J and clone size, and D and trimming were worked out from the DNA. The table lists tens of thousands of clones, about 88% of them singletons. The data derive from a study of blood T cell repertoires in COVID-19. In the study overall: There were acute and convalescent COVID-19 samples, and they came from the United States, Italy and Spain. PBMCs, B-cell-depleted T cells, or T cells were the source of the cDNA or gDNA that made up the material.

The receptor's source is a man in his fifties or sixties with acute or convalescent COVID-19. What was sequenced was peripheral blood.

The CDR3 sequence: CASSDGTGGDTQYF. CDR3 DNA: TGCGCCAGCAGCGATGGGACAGGCGGGGATACGCAGTATTTT. The genes are TRBV5-1 and TRBJ2-3; 8 nucleotides agree with TRBD1. The germline V gene encodes CDR1 SGHRS and CDR2 YFSETQ. There are 14 residues in the CDR3. V was clipped by 4 bases and J by 6 bases; unmatched bases: 7.